The present T cell receptor beta chain was sequenced within a study of blood T cell repertoires in COVID-19. Overall study context: Nucleic acid was either cDNA or gDNA, and it came from T cells, B-cell-depleted T cells, or PBMCs.

Per the authors' pipeline: Nucleated cell counts were estimated from reference gene primer amplification. Data came from immunoSEQ multiplex PCR; TCRdb stores just in-frame clones and leaves some out. The DNA was the basis for D and trimming; V, J and clone size are from that table. The repertoire consists of some 15,000 clones, with 90% to 95% occurring once and the leading ten covering 4% to 5.5%. Germline CDR1 and CDR2: SSHAT and FNYEAQ (reference sequence). There are 13 residues in the CDR3. The V gene lost 6 bases and the J gene lost 0 bases, with 8 bases spanning the gap. This chain connects TRBV7-7 to TRBJ2-5; no clear D gene. The source of this sequence is a man aged 55 to 70 with active COVID-19. The source material was peripheral blood. The CDR3 protein is CASSQLDQETQYF. In nucleotides, the CDR3 is TGTGCCAGCAGTCAACTCGACCAAGAGACCCAGTACTTC.